Listed below are T cell receptor beta chains from one sample, sequenced in a study of T-cell reconstitution after alpha-beta-depleted transplantation in children. TCRdb reanalysed the PCR reads using MiXCR and keeps one entry per CDR3 protein. The data contain around 420,000 distinct CDR3 sequences, about 17% of them singletons. The specimen comprised PBMCs, mostly from graft donor cells, sampled 360 days after TCRalphabeta/CD19-depleted stem cell transplant. These TCRs come from a boy younger than two who had a stem cell transplant for Wiskott-Aldrich syndrome, so the T cells may come from the graft donor. Each CDR3 is given with its conserved first and last residue. The order of the fields is J gene, clone size, V gene, D gene, CDR3 protein, CDR3 DNA. D genes are given only for firm matches. Rows may omit the clone size; those that give it use once, few, many or a size class.

j_gene: TRBJ2-5
abundance: .
v_gene: TRBV4-3
d_gene: .
CDR3aa: CASSQSRLYQETQYF
CDR3nt: TGCGCCAGCAGCCAATCGCGTCTGTACCAAGAGACCCAGTACTTC

j_gene: TRBJ2-2
abundance: .
v_gene: TRBV10-3
d_gene: TRBD1
CDR3aa: CAISPDRGHTGELFF
CDR3nt: TGTGCCATCAGTCCGGACAGGGGGCACACCGGGGAGCTGTTTTTT

j_gene: TRBJ2-7
abundance: few
v_gene: TRBV12-3/TRBV12-4
d_gene: TRBD1
CDR3aa: CASGTGGWYEQYF
CDR3nt: TGTGCCAGCGGCACAGGGGGCTGGTACGAGCAGTACTTC

j_gene: TRBJ2-3
abundance: few
v_gene: TRBV2
d_gene: .
CDR3aa: CASSDPWIDTQYF
CDR3nt: TGTGCCAGCAGTGACCCCTGGATTGATACGCAGTATTTT

j_gene: TRBJ2-5
abundance: few
v_gene: TRBV7-2
d_gene: TRBD1
CDR3aa: CASSSPGQGAETQYF
CDR3nt: TGTGCCAGCAGCTCGCCGGGACAGGGGGCCGAGACCCAGTACTTC

j_gene: TRBJ2-5
abundance: few
v_gene: TRBV29-1
d_gene: .
CDR3aa: CSVEPGSTETQYF
CDR3nt: TGCAGCGTTGAACCAGGGAGTACGGAGACCCAGTACTTC

j_gene: TRBJ2-3
abundance: .
v_gene: TRBV29-1
d_gene: .
CDR3aa: CSIKASTDTQYF
CDR3nt: TGCAGCATAAAGGCTAGCACAGATACGCAGTATTTT

j_gene: TRBJ2-2
abundance: .
v_gene: TRBV12-3/TRBV12-4
d_gene: .
CDR3aa: CASSLRGTNTGELFF
CDR3nt: TGTGCCAGCAGTTTGAGGGGAACCAACACCGGGGAGCTGTTTTTT

j_gene: TRBJ2-7
abundance: .
v_gene: TRBV14
d_gene: TRBD2
CDR3aa: CASSQDFLAGVDEQYF
CDR3nt: TGTGCCAGCAGCCAAGATTTTTTAGCGGGAGTTGACGAGCAGTACTTC

j_gene: TRBJ2-7
abundance: .
v_gene: TRBV2
d_gene: .
CDR3aa: CASKQGYEQYF
CDR3nt: TGTGCCAGCAAACAGGGCTACGAGCAGTACTTC

j_gene: TRBJ1-4
abundance: few
v_gene: TRBV4-1
d_gene: .
CDR3aa: CASSQTGIGEKLFF
CDR3nt: TGCGCCAGCAGTCAAACAGGAATCGGGGAAAAACTGTTTTTT

j_gene: TRBJ2-1
abundance: few
v_gene: TRBV4-2
d_gene: .
CDR3aa: CASSLDSQGYNEQFF
CDR3nt: TGTGCCAGCAGCCTGGACAGCCAAGGGTACAATGAGCAGTTCTTC

j_gene: TRBJ2-5
abundance: .
v_gene: TRBV5-1
d_gene: TRBD2
CDR3aa: CASSRRGLAGGQETQYF
CDR3nt: TGCGCCAGCAGTAGAAGGGGACTAGCGGGGGGGCAAGAGACCCAGTACTTC

j_gene: TRBJ2-2
abundance: .
v_gene: TRBV5-1
d_gene: .
CDR3aa: CASSLVGGANTGELFF
CDR3nt: TGCGCCAGCAGCTTGGTCGGGGGTGCGAACACCGGGGAGCTGTTTTTT

j_gene: TRBJ2-2
abundance: .
v_gene: TRBV5-1
d_gene: .
CDR3aa: CASSWSGSSGAGELFF
CDR3nt: TGCGCCAGCAGCTGGTCCGGGTCCTCCGGTGCCGGGGAGCTGTTTTTT

j_gene: TRBJ2-4
abundance: .
v_gene: TRBV5-6
d_gene: .
CDR3aa: CASSLFRRGAKNIQYF
CDR3nt: TGTGCCAGCAGCTTGTTTCGCAGGGGAGCCAAAAACATTCAGTACTTC

j_gene: TRBJ2-5
abundance: .
v_gene: TRBV6-5
d_gene: TRBD2
CDR3aa: CASSYSMAGGWETQYF
CDR3nt: TGTGCCAGCAGTTACTCGATGGCGGGGGGATGGGAGACCCAGTACTTC

j_gene: TRBJ2-2
abundance: .
v_gene: TRBV12-3/TRBV12-4
d_gene: TRBD2
CDR3aa: CASSSPKLAGGPGELFF
CDR3nt: TGTGCCAGCAGTTCCCCAAAACTAGCGGGGGGGCCCGGGGAGCTGTTTTTT

j_gene: TRBJ2-5
abundance: .
v_gene: TRBV7-9
d_gene: TRBD1
CDR3aa: CASSTTGTGFRETQYF
CDR3nt: TGTGCCAGCAGTACAACCGGGACAGGGTTCCGAGAGACCCAGTACTTC

j_gene: TRBJ2-3
abundance: .
v_gene: TRBV5-1
d_gene: .
CDR3aa: CASSLWRLRTDTQYF
CDR3nt: TGCGCCAGCAGCTTGTGGCGACTACGCACAGATACGCAGTATTTT

j_gene: TRBJ2-1
abundance: few
v_gene: TRBV6-2/TRBV6-3
d_gene: .
CDR3aa: CASSSDSYNEQFF
CDR3nt: TGTGCCAGCAGTTCCGACAGCTACAATGAGCAGTTCTTC

j_gene: TRBJ2-1
abundance: few
v_gene: TRBV24-1
d_gene: TRBD1
CDR3aa: CATSDSSDRGLSNEQFF
CDR3nt: TGTGCCACCAGTGATTCATCCGACAGGGGGCTATCCAATGAGCAGTTCTTC

j_gene: TRBJ2-5
abundance: .
v_gene: TRBV28
d_gene: TRBD2
CDR3aa: CASTPPLLAGGQETQYF
CDR3nt: TGTGCCAGCACACCCCCCTTACTAGCGGGGGGGCAAGAGACCCAGTACTTC

j_gene: TRBJ2-1
abundance: .
v_gene: TRBV9
d_gene: TRBD2
CDR3aa: CASSATGTRYNEQFF
CDR3nt: TGTGCCAGCAGCGCAACCGGGACTAGATACAATGAGCAGTTCTTC

j_gene: TRBJ1-6
abundance: few
v_gene: TRBV20-1
d_gene: TRBD1
CDR3aa: CSVPGQGLINSPLHF
CDR3nt: TGCAGTGTGCCGGGACAGGGGTTGATTAATTCACCCCTCCACTTT

j_gene: TRBJ2-3
abundance: few
v_gene: TRBV5-1
d_gene: .
CDR3aa: CASSLGSPRWDTQYF
CDR3nt: TGCGCCAGCAGCTTGGGATCCCCTAGGTGGGATACGCAGTATTTT

j_gene: TRBJ1-1
abundance: .
v_gene: TRBV6-5
d_gene: .
CDR3aa: CASSYSPGRTEAFF
CDR3nt: TGTGCCAGCAGTTACTCGCCCGGGAGGACTGAAGCTTTCTTT

j_gene: TRBJ2-5
abundance: few
v_gene: TRBV4-1
d_gene: .
CDR3aa: CASSTQRGNRETQYF
CDR3nt: TGCGCCAGCAGCACCCAGCGCGGGAACAGGGAGACCCAGTACTTC

j_gene: TRBJ2-1
abundance: few
v_gene: TRBV2
d_gene: .
CDR3aa: CTSSFDRGISGSSYNEQFF
CDR3nt: TGTACCAGCAGTTTTGACAGGGGGATTAGCGGGAGCTCCTACAATGAGCAGTTCTTC

j_gene: TRBJ2-1
abundance: many
v_gene: TRBV5-1
d_gene: .
CDR3aa: CASSLGDYNEQFF
CDR3nt: TGCGCCAGCAGCTTAGGGGACTACAATGAGCAGTTCTTC

j_gene: TRBJ2-3
abundance: few
v_gene: TRBV5-1
d_gene: .
CDR3aa: CASSLRGKDTQYF
CDR3nt: TGCGCCAGCAGCTTGCGTGGGAAGGATACGCAGTATTTT

j_gene: TRBJ2-3
abundance: few
v_gene: TRBV6-5
d_gene: .
CDR3aa: CASSSSDYTDTQYF
CDR3nt: TGTGCCAGCAGTTCTAGCGACTACACAGATACGCAGTATTTT

j_gene: TRBJ2-7
abundance: .
v_gene: TRBV28
d_gene: TRBD2
CDR3aa: CASSFSGLAGEQYF
CDR3nt: TGTGCCAGCAGTTTCTCGGGACTAGCGGGGGAGCAGTACTTC

j_gene: TRBJ2-4
abundance: few
v_gene: TRBV13
d_gene: TRBD1
CDR3aa: CASSLGTGAAKNIQYF
CDR3nt: TGTGCCAGCAGCCTAGGGACAGGGGCGGCCAAAAACATTCAGTACTTC

j_gene: TRBJ2-5
abundance: .
v_gene: TRBV12-3/TRBV12-4
d_gene: TRBD1
CDR3aa: CASSSPGQRKTQYF
CDR3nt: TGTGCCAGCAGTTCTCCGGGACAGCGGAAGACCCAGTACTTC

j_gene: TRBJ2-1
abundance: few
v_gene: TRBV10-3
d_gene: .
CDR3aa: CAIATGEYNEQFF
CDR3nt: TGTGCCATCGCGACGGGAGAATATAATGAGCAGTTCTTC

j_gene: TRBJ2-3
abundance: many
v_gene: TRBV20-1
d_gene: .
CDR3aa: CSARGILDTQYF
CDR3nt: TGCAGTGCTAGAGGAATTTTAGATACGCAGTATTTT

j_gene: TRBJ2-1
abundance: few
v_gene: TRBV5-1
d_gene: TRBD2
CDR3aa: CASSSQPGGAYNEQFF
CDR3nt: TGCGCCAGCAGCTCGCAACCGGGGGGGGCTTACAATGAGCAGTTCTTC

j_gene: TRBJ2-3
abundance: .
v_gene: TRBV11-2
d_gene: TRBD2
CDR3aa: CASSLVPGLAGEDTQYF
CDR3nt: TGTGCCAGCAGCTTAGTCCCGGGACTAGCGGGAGAAGATACGCAGTATTTT

j_gene: TRBJ2-1
abundance: .
v_gene: TRBV7-9
d_gene: TRBD2
CDR3aa: CASSLSAGGYSYNEQFF
CDR3nt: TGTGCCAGCAGCTTATCGGCGGGGGGATACTCCTACAATGAGCAGTTCTTC

j_gene: TRBJ1-2
abundance: .
v_gene: TRBV7-9
d_gene: .
CDR3aa: CATKTGSTYGYTF
CDR3nt: TGTGCCACCAAGACCGGTTCCACCTATGGCTACACCTTC